This passage covers 8 T cell receptor beta chains from one sample sequenced in a study of CD4 T cells in relation to SARS-CoV-2 and coronaviruses (dated by TCRdb to the early 2020s). The library was produced with the immunoSEQ multiplex PCR assay. TCRdb took over this immuneACCESS table, retaining in-frame rearrangements with V and J assigned. Such tables are incomplete; in checked studies, under half of the missing clones stem from an unresolved V gene, and the remainder is unexplained. The sample profile shows 20,000 to 25,000 clones; 74% of them were found once. The top ten clonotypes cover around an eighth of the sample. CD4+ T cells from unexposed donors were collected before the COVID-19 pandemic (2011-2018). Following 10 days of culture, the EasySep CD4+ T cell isolation kit was used to isolate CD4+ T cells. Their target antigens are unknown. The sample comprised CD4+ T cells from PBMCs, cultured in vitro. Receptors were obtained from a human donor in good health.

This chain uses TRBV18 with TRBJ1-2, with D possibly TRBD1 on 5 matching bases. Germline CDR1 and CDR2: KGHSH and LQKENI. V dropped 5 bases and J dropped 10 bases, with 14 bases sitting between them. This CDR3 has 12 amino acids. The CDR3 DNA follows: TGTGCCAGCTCAGGGGAGGGGACCTTCTACACCTTC. Residues: CASSGEGTFYTF.

The rearrangement joins TRBV9 to TRBJ2-5, with 7 bases aligning to TRBD1. CDR1 and CDR2 (germline): SGDLS, YYNGEE. The CDR3 has 15 amino acids. The V gene end was trimmed by 3 bases and the J gene end by 4 bases; junction bases not matched to a gene: 9. The CDR3 DNA is TGTGCCAGCAGCGCTGGACAGGAAGGTCGAGAGACCCAGTACTTC. Protein sequence: CASSAGQEGRETQYF.

This chain links TRBV18 with TRBJ1-5, with D possibly matching TRBD1 (6 bases). Germline-derived CDR1 and CDR2 are KGHSH and LQKENI. This CDR3 is built from 14 residues. The V gene lost 4 bases and the J gene lost 6 bases, with 13 bases spanning the gap. The CDR3 reads CASSRTGLPQPQHF. The CDR3 nucleotides read TGTGCCAGCTCACGCACAGGGTTGCCTCAGCCCCAGCATTTT.

The chain has TRBV12-3 or TRBV12-4 and TRBJ2-3; D is uncertain. V was clipped by 3 bases and J by 1 base, with 5 bases between them. CDR3 length: 13 residues. Here the CDR3 DNA reads TGTGCCAGCAGTTTGCCTGGCACAGATACGCAGTATTTT. It codes for CASSLPGTDTQYF.

This clone was observed a handful of times. The chain employs TRBV4-1 and TRBJ2-4, with 12 positions matching TRBD2. The CDR3 has 16 residues. Germline values: CDR1 MGHRA, CDR2 YSYEKL. V was pared by 4 bases and J by 8 bases, with 9 bases of the junction left unmatched. CDR3 in amino acids: CASSPRTSGTGDIQYF. The CDR3 DNA sequence: TGCGCCAGCAGCCCCCGGACTAGCGGGACCGGTGACATTCAGTACTTC.

The chain couples TRBV12-3 or TRBV12-4 to TRBJ1-5, with no clear D. V was shortened by 6 bases and J by 6 bases, with 9 bases between the two germline ends. This CDR3 is built from 12 residues. The CDR3 loop reads CASRFGLQPQHF. The CDR3 nucleotides read TGTGCCAGCAGATTCGGCCTTCAGCCCCAGCATTTT.

The chain employs TRBV7-3 and TRBJ2-7, with 10 bases matching TRBD2. Germline V gene sequence: CDR1 SGHTA, CDR2 FQGTGA. The CDR3 sequence is 15 residues long. V lost 5 bases to trimming and J lost 7 bases; unmatched junction nucleotides: 11. The CDR3 coding sequence is TGTGCCAGCAGCCCGTCTCCAGCGGGAGGGGGGGAGCAGTACTTC. This codes for CASSPSPAGGGEQYF.

This clone has just a few counts. The J gene is TRBJ1-5, the V gene TRBV28; D not resolved. The CDR3 covers 12 residues. V lost 4 bases and J 6 bases, leaving 7 bases between the germline ends. Per the germline V gene, CDR1 is MDHEN and CDR2 is SYDVKM. The CDR3 DNA reads as TGTGCCAGCAGTTGGGGATTTCAGCCCCAGCATTTT. Its translation: CASSWGFQPQHF. Filled out from reference TRBV28 and TRBJ1-5, the complete variable domain reads DVKVTQSSRYLVKRTGEKVFLECVQDMDHENMFWYRQDPGLGLRLIYFSYDVKMKEKGDIPEGYSVSREKKERFSLILESASTNQTSMYLCASSWGFQPQHFGDGTRLSIL.